Presented here are 8 T cell receptor beta chains from one specimen sequenced in a study of post-analysis software for immune sequencing data. Findings of the study overall: The study found TRBV5-6, TRBV5-1 and TRBV20-1 among several TRBV segments more frequent in patients than controls.

Their recognized antigens are unknown. The library was made from cDNA and included unique molecular identifiers. TCRdb processed the PCR reads anew with MiXCR; each CDR3 protein has one entry. The data contain over 250,000 distinct CDR3 sequences, 35% to 40% of them singletons. Sequencing was done on a sample of blood. Receptors originate from a girl aged 10-17 years with multiple sclerosis.

This clonotype was recorded at least ten times. The gene calls are TRBV14 and TRBJ2-3; tentative D call: TRBD2 (5 bases). There are 16 residues in the CDR3. The germline gives CDR1 SGHDN, CDR2 FVKESK. Trimming pared 1 base from V and 2 bases from J, leaving 13 bases between. This chain's CDR3 is CASSQGRTRLTDTQYF. In DNA form, the CDR3 reads TGTGCCAGCAGCCAAGGTCGAACTAGACTCACAGATACGCAGTATTTT.

V gene TRBV2 combines with J gene TRBJ2-1, with TRBD2 identical over 9 bases. The CDR3 is 17 amino acids. CDR1 is SNHLY and CDR2 is FYNNEI in the germline V gene. The J segment lost 7 bases and the V segment lost 7 bases, leaving 17 bases of the junction unmatched. The CDR3 DNA follows: TGTGCCAGCAAGGTCGAATTAGCGGGAGCTCCGGGGAATGAGCAGTTCTTC. This sequence encodes CASKVELAGAPGNEQFF. The full variable domain, its missing parts supplied by reference TRBV2 and TRBJ2-1, is EPEVTQTPSHQVTQMGQEVILRCVPISNHLYFYWYRQILGQKVEFLVSFYNNEISEKSEIFDDQFSVERPDGSNFTLKIRSTKLEDSAMYFCASKVELAGAPGNEQFFGPGTRLTVL.

This clonotype has ten or more counts. This chain connects TRBV4-2 to TRBJ2-1; 11 bases line up with TRBD2. Germline values: CDR1 LGHNA, CDR2 YNFKEQ. Trimming cost V 0 bases and J 1 base; bases outside gene matches: 11. The CDR3 runs to 20 residues. This chain's CDR3 is CASSQEGGTSGWTSYNEQFF. CDR3 coding DNA: TGTGCCAGCAGCCAAGAAGGGGGGACTAGCGGATGGACATCCTACAATGAGCAGTTCTTC.

The chain employs TRBV5-1 and TRBJ2-5; TRBD2 matches at 14 bases. The DNA matches TRBJ2-7 better at its end, which makes the J call doubtful. The CDR3 consists of 18 residues. Per the germline V gene, CDR1 is SGHRS and CDR2 is YFSETQ. For the CDR3, the DNA is TGCGCCAGCAGCTTGGGACTAGCGGGGGGGCCTTCGTCCTACGAGCAGTACTTC. Translating it yields CASSLGLAGGPSSYEQYF.

This clonotype appeared a few times. The chain carries TRBV6-5 and TRBJ2-5, with unresolved D. The V and J ends lost 3 bases and 3 bases respectively, with 8 bases between them. CDR1 is MNHEY and CDR2 is SVGAGI in the germline V gene. The CDR3 extends over 13 amino acids. The CDR3 region has the DNA TGTGCCAGCAGTTATACTGACAAAGAGACCCAGTACTTC. This sequence encodes CASSYTDKETQYF.

At least ten counts were recorded for this clonotype. This chain links TRBV20-1 with TRBJ2-3, with TRBD1 as a possible D gene (6 bases). V was trimmed by 3 bases and J by 5 bases, leaving 12 bases between them. The germline V gene encodes CDR1 DFQATT and CDR2 SNEGSKA (reference sequence). The CDR3 has 13 amino acids. The CDR3 DNA follows: TGCAGTGCTAGCATCTCAGGGGTAGATACGCAGTATTTT. It translates to CSASISGVDTQYF.

This chain's CDR3 is CASSPRLNQPQHF. CDR3 sequence (DNA): TGTGCCAGCAGCCCACGTCTCAATCAGCCCCAGCATTTT. The chain carries TRBV3-1 and TRBJ1-5; D remains unclear. Germline loops: CDR1 LGHDT, CDR2 YNNKEL (reference sequence). The CDR3 has 13 residues. Between the trimmed V and J ends, which lost 4 bases and 3 bases, there was a span of 7 bases.

This chain connects TRBV4-2 to TRBJ1-5; D is undetermined. CDR1 and CDR2 from the germline V gene are LGHNA and YNFKEQ. This CDR3 has 15 amino acids. V dropped 0 bases and J dropped 2 bases, with 8 bases sitting between them. The CDR3 sequence is CASSQERVGNQPQHF. The DNA for the CDR3 is TGTGCCAGCAGCCAAGAGAGGGTAGGCAATCAGCCCCAGCATTTT.